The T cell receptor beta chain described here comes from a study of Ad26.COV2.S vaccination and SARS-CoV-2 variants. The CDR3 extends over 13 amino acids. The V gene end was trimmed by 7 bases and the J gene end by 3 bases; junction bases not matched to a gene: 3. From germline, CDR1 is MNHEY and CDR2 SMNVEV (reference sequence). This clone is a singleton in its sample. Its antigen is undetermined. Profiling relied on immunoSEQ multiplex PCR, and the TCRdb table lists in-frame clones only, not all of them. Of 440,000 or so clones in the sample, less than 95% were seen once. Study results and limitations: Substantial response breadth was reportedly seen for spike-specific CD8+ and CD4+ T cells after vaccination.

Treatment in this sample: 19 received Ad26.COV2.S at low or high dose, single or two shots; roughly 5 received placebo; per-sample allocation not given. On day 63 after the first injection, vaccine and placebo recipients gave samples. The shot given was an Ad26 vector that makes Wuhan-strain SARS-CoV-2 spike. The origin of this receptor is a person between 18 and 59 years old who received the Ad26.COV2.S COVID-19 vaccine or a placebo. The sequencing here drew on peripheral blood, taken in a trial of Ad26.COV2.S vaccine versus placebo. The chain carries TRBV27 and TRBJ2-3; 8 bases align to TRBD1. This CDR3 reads CASKTGGTDTQYF. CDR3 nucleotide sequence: TGTGCCAGCAAAACAGGGGGTACAGATACGCAGTATTTT.